A single sample is the source of the 28 T cell receptor beta chains below, sequenced in a study of blood T cells in healthy people across ages. Primers used in a second PCR of about 7 to 11 cycles were a sample-barcoded 5' primer and a J-beta primer mix. In TCRdb, the 5' RACE reads were re-called with MiXCR into one record per CDR3 protein. The sample consists of 800,000 or so distinct CDR3 sequences, about 47% of them appearing once. Sequencing used blood. These receptors came from an older man in good health.

CDR3 nucleotide sequence: TGTGCCAGCAACTATAAACGTGGCTACACCTTC. It specifies CASNYKRGYTF. The J gene is TRBJ1-2, the V gene TRBV6-6; no clear D. V lost 7 bases and J 7 bases, leaving 10 bases between the germline ends. The CDR3 spans 11 residues. Germline CDR1 is MNHNY and CDR2 is SVGAGI (reference sequence).

This clonotype was counted between two and nine times. The rearrangement links TRBV28 to TRBJ2-7, with 14 nucleotides matching TRBD2. Germline assignment: CDR1 MDHEN and CDR2 SYDVKM. Trimming removed 6 bases from V and 6 bases from J; junction bases left unmatched: 7. The CDR3 extends over 15 amino acids. As DNA, the CDR3 is TGTGCCAGCAGCCAGACTAGCGGGAGGGGAGGCGAGCAGTACTTC. Its protein is CASSQTSGRGGEQYF.

The CDR3 coding sequence is TGTGCCAGCAGCTTAGCGGGCGGGGGACCCTACGAGCAGTACTTC. Its protein product is CASSLAGGGPYEQYF. This chain uses TRBV7-9 with TRBJ2-4, with 7 bases lining up with TRBD2. The J call may be faulty, since TRBJ2-7 better matches the DNA end. Germline CDR1 reads SEHNR; CDR2 reads FQNEAQ (reference sequence). This CDR3 has 15 residues.

This clonotype occurred a few times. The rearrangement uses TRBV10-3 and TRBJ1-2; 7 bases align to TRBD1. The CDR3 extends over 13 amino acids. Germline lookup yields CDR1 ENHRY and CDR2 SYGVKD. With V trimmed by 7 bases and J by 3 bases, 5 bases remained unmatched. The CDR3 nucleotides are TGTGCCATCACCCCAGACAGGGACTATGGCTACACCTTC. As protein: CAITPDRDYGYTF.

There are a few counts of this clonotype. V and J are TRBV12-3 or TRBV12-4 and TRBJ2-7; D uncertain. The CDR3 consists of 13 residues. V lost 2 bases to trimming and J lost 2 bases, with 7 bases between them. The CDR3 region has the DNA TGTGCCAGCAGTTTAACCCGACCCTACGAGCAGTACTTC. It translates to CASSLTRPYEQYF.

The rearrangement links TRBV13 to TRBJ1-1; D is undetermined. The V gene lost 0 bases and the J gene lost 1 base, with 18 bases spanning the gap. There are 18 residues in the CDR3. Per germline, CDR1 PRHDT and CDR2 FYEKMQ (reference sequence). CDR3 DNA: TGTGCCAGCAGCTTAGGGGGTGAAGGAATCGAGTGGAACACTGAAGCTTTCTTT. It is translated as CASSLGGEGIEWNTEAFF.

This clonotype came up a few times. This chain links TRBV20-1 with TRBJ2-5, with TRBD1 matching 12 bases. TRBJ2-7 explains the end of the DNA better; the J call may be wrong. The CDR3 consists of 18 residues. In germline, CDR1 is DFQATT, CDR2 SNEGSKA (reference sequence). This CDR3 is CSARPRDRGQGSFYEQYF. The DNA of the CDR3 is TGCAGTGCTAGACCCCGGGACAGGGGGCAAGGGAGTTTCTACGAGCAGTACTTC.

V is TRBV6-6 and J is TRBJ1-5; tentative D call: TRBD1 (6 bases). From germline, CDR1 is MNHNY and CDR2 SVGAGI (reference sequence). Between the trimmed V and J ends, which lost 6 bases and 2 bases, there was a span of 17 bases. The CDR3 is 16 amino acids. The CDR3 reads CASSRAGGRGNQPQHF. The CDR3 nucleotides read TGTGCCAGCAGCCGCGCGGGGGGCCGTGGCAATCAGCCCCAGCATTTT.

The chain joins TRBV2 to TRBJ2-3; 11 nucleotides line up with TRBD2. The CDR3 covers 15 residues. The ends lost 2 bases at V and 5 bases at J; junction bases unmatched: 3. CDR1 and CDR2 from the germline V gene are SNHLY and FYNNEI. CDR3 residues: CASSEPSGRLDTQYF. The CDR3 DNA reads as TGTGCCAGCAGTGAACCTAGCGGGAGGTTAGATACGCAGTATTTT.

There are a few counts of this clonotype. The chain has TRBV29-1 and TRBJ2-7; 14 bases are a match to TRBD2. Germline V gene data show CDR1 as SQVTM and CDR2 as ANQGSEA. The CDR3 consists of 13 residues. After removal of 6 bases from V and 7 bases from J, the junction contained 5 bases not matched to a gene. DNA for the CDR3: TGCAGCGTGGGACTAGCGGGAGTCGGTGAGCAGTACTTC. Translated: CSVGLAGVGEQYF.

This clonotype was counted only a few times. The rearrangement uses TRBV7-2 and TRBJ2-1, with 10 bases that match TRBD2. The ends lost 7 bases at V and 6 bases at J; junction bases unmatched: 9. The length of the CDR3 is 15 residues. Germline V CDR1 and CDR2: SGHTA, FQGNSA. The CDR3 DNA sequence: TGTGCCAGCACCCCCCATAGCGGGAGGTTCAATGAGCAGTTCTTC. Its protein product is CASTPHSGRFNEQFF. Combining the CDR3 with reference TRBV7-2 and TRBJ2-1 gives the whole variable domain GAGVSQSPSNKVTEKGKDVELRCDPISGHTALYWYRQSLGQGLEFLIYFQGNSAPDKSGLPSDRFSAERTGGSVSTLTIQRTQQEDSAVYLCASTPHSGRFNEQFFGPGTRLTVL.

This clonotype was counted only a few times. The genes are TRBV7-2 and TRBJ2-1; 12 nucleotides line up with TRBD1. Germline CDR1 SGHTA, CDR2 FQGNSA. Trimming removed 1 base from V and 9 bases from J; junction bases left unmatched: 7. The CDR3 totals 16 residues. CDR3 nucleotide sequence: TGTGCCAGCAGCTTAGATACCGGGACAGGGGGCATTGAGCAGTTCTTC. Its protein product is CASSLDTGTGGIEQFF. The entire variable domain, with the rest obtained from reference TRBV7-2 and TRBJ2-1, is as follows: GAGVSQSPSNKVTEKGKDVELRCDPISGHTALYWYRQSLGQGLEFLIYFQGNSAPDKSGLPSDRFSAERTGGSVSTLTIQRTQQEDSAVYLCASSLDTGTGGIEQFFGPGTRLTVL.

This chain joins TRBV9 and TRBJ1-4; unclear D gene. Trimming cost V 3 bases and J 8 bases, with 14 bases left between them. Germline V gene lookup returns CDR1 SGDLS and CDR2 YYNGEE. The CDR3 has 14 amino acids. The CDR3 spells CASSDDPWEEKLFF. The CDR3 region has the DNA TGTGCCAGCAGCGATGATCCTTGGGAGGAAAAACTGTTTTTT.

In this sample, this clonotype turned up a few times. CDR3 loop: CSARVGHLNEQFF. Here the CDR3 DNA reads TGCAGTGCTAGAGTGGGCCATTTAAATGAGCAGTTCTTC. V and J are TRBV20-1 and TRBJ2-1; D is unclear. V was shortened by 1 base and J by 7 bases, with 11 bases between the two germline ends. Germline-derived CDR1 and CDR2 are DFQATT and SNEGSKA (reference sequence). The CDR3 is 13 residues long.

The J gene is TRBJ1-2, the V gene TRBV7-9; D remains ambiguous. This CDR3 is 14 amino acids long. V lost 0 bases and J 4 bases, leaving 9 bases between the germline ends. Per the germline V gene, CDR1 is SEHNR and CDR2 is FQNEAQ (reference sequence). The CDR3 loop reads CASSLAQASYGYTF. CDR3 DNA sequence: TGTGCCAGCAGCTTAGCGCAGGCCAGCTATGGCTACACCTTC. Using reference TRBV7-9 and TRBJ1-2 for the parts outside the CDR3, the full variable domain is DTGVSQNPRHKITKRGQNVTFRCDPISEHNRLYWYRQTLGQGPEFLTYFQNEAQLEKSRLLSDRFSAERPKGSFSTLEIQRTEQGDSAMYLCASSLAQASYGYTFGSGTRLTVV.

As DNA, the CDR3 is TGTGCCAGCAGACAACCCGGGACAGGGAACACCGGGGAGCTGTTTTTT. Encoded protein: CASRQPGTGNTGELFF. The gene calls are TRBV25-1 and TRBJ2-2; TRBD1 matches 8 bases. CDR1 is MGHDK and CDR2 is SYGVNS in the germline V gene. V shed 6 bases and J 1 base; nucleotides not matched to a gene: 7. The CDR3 spans 16 residues.

There are a few counts of this clonotype. CDR3 coding DNA: TGTGCCAGCAGTATCGGCGATCACAATGAGCAGTTCTTC. Protein: CASSIGDHNEQFF. This rearrangement joins TRBV27 to TRBJ2-1; D unresolved. V lost 5 bases and J lost 5, with 10 bases in between. Germline V lookup: CDR1 MNHEY, CDR2 SMNVEV (reference sequence). The CDR3 covers 13 residues.

This clonotype showed up just a few times. V gene TRBV20-1 combines with J gene TRBJ2-5; 7 positions match TRBD2. The germline gives CDR1 DFQATT, CDR2 SNEGSKA (reference sequence). V shed 6 bases and J 3 bases; nucleotides not matched to a gene: 7. CDR3 length: 13 residues. The CDR3: CSARDYRKETQYF. For the CDR3, the DNA is TGCAGTGCGAGGGACTATCGGAAAGAGACCCAGTACTTC.

The gene calls are TRBV12-3 or TRBV12-4 and TRBJ2-5; TRBD2 is a possible D gene (6 bases). Trimming shortened V by 1 base and J by 11 bases, and 23 bases separated the two germline ends. The CDR3 has 16 amino acids. The CDR3 loop reads CASSLGVAAINNEQYF. In nucleotides, the CDR3 is TGTGCCAGCAGTTTAGGGGTAGCGGCAATTAACAATGAGCAGTACTTC.

The chain recombines TRBV7-2 with TRBJ2-7, with a tentative D call TRBD2 (6 bases). Trimming took off 2 bases at V and 5 bases at J, with 13 bases between the two ends. Germline CDR1 SGHTA, CDR2 FQGNSA. The CDR3 loop spans 14 amino acids. CDR3 bases: TGTGCCAGCAGCTTATCGACTCCGGGGGACGAGCAGTACTTC. Encoded protein: CASSLSTPGDEQYF.

Only a few counts were recorded for this clonotype. The germline gene is not matched at one end of the junction; a read error may be the cause. The rearrangement links TRBV20-1 to TRBJ1-5; the D is unclear. Germline V CDR1 and CDR2: DFQATT, SNEGSKA (reference sequence). The CDR3 runs to 12 residues. The CDR3 nucleotides are TGCAGTGCTAGACGGCTCAATCGGCCCCAGCATTTT. It translates to CSARRLNRPQHF.

This chain joins TRBV5-5 and TRBJ2-5; 15 bases are a match to TRBD2. The last part of the DNA fits TRBJ2-7 better; the J call may be wrong. CDR3 length equals 19 residues. From germline, CDR1 is SGHKS and CDR2 YYEKEE (reference sequence). The CDR3 DNA reads TGTGCCAGCAGCTTAAAACCCGGACTAGCGGGAGGGGGCTACTACGAGCAGTACTTC. Translated: CASSLKPGLAGGGYYEQYF.

The chain links TRBV20-1 to TRBJ2-2; 8 nucleotides align to TRBD2. Trimming cost V 2 bases and J 6 bases; bases outside gene matches: 5. The CDR3 loop spans 14 amino acids. Germline CDR1 and CDR2: DFQATT and SNEGSKA (reference sequence). The CDR3 here is CSARTPAGAGELFF. The CDR3 DNA reads TGCAGTGCTAGAACGCCAGCGGGAGCCGGGGAGCTGTTTTTT.

The chain has TRBV7-9 and TRBJ2-7, with D possibly being TRBD2 (6 bases). The CDR3 loop spans 15 amino acids. Looked up from germline, CDR1 is SEHNR and CDR2 is FQNEAQ (reference sequence). V lost 0 bases and J lost 2, with 11 bases in between. The CDR3 loop reads CASSLATGETYEQYF. DNA of the CDR3: TGTGCCAGCAGCTTAGCCACGGGAGAGACCTACGAGCAGTACTTC.

This chain joins TRBV27 and TRBJ2-7; D might be TRBD2 (6 bases). Trimming pared 2 bases from V and 7 bases from J, leaving 12 bases between. The CDR3 totals 13 residues. Germline V gene lookup returns CDR1 MNHEY and CDR2 SMNVEV (reference sequence). The CDR3 DNA follows: TGTGCCAGCAGTTTAGCGGGAAGCGGTGAGCAGTACTTC. This translates into CASSLAGSGEQYF.

Only one count was recorded for this clonotype. J is TRBJ2-7 and V is TRBV12-3 or TRBV12-4; D gene unclear. The CDR3 has 15 residues. V was shortened by 1 base and J by 0 bases, with 10 bases between the two germline ends. CDR3 loop: CASSLGQVHSYEQYF. For the CDR3, the DNA is TGTGCCAGCAGTTTAGGGCAGGTCCACTCCTACGAGCAGTACTTC.

This sequence joins TRBV28 and TRBJ2-3, with TRBD2 matching over 9 bases. Germline lookup yields CDR1 MDHEN and CDR2 SYDVKM. With V trimmed by 3 bases and J by 7 bases, 23 bases remained unmatched. This CDR3 has 20 residues. The CDR3 DNA follows: TGTGCCAGCAGTTTCCAAATTGTGTTAATAGCGGGAGCTGAAGATAATACGCAGTATTTT. Its protein product is CASSFQIVLIAGAEDNTQYF.

V gene TRBV12-3 or TRBV12-4 combines with J gene TRBJ1-4; TRBD1 matches at 8 bases. The V segment lost 3 bases and the J segment 0 bases; nucleotides outside the gene matches: 6. CDR3 length: 17 residues. CDR3 in amino acids: CASSFGQGTATNEKLFF. The CDR3 bases are TGTGCCAGCAGTTTTGGACAGGGAACGGCAACTAATGAAAAACTGTTTTTT.